This entry lists 8 T cell receptor beta chains sequenced from one sample in a study of OX40 agonist ivuxolimab in advanced cancers. Some clones are missing from TCRdb's copy, which holds only in-frame ones; the method was immunoSEQ multiplex PCR. The table shows about 83,000 clones, with over 75% occurring only once. This sample comprised CD4+ or CD8+ T cells sorted from blood, obtained in a trial of the OX40 agonist ivuxolimab. The receptors originated from an adult with an advanced solid tumor such as melanoma, head and neck, liver or kidney cancer.

The chain carries TRBV28 and TRBJ2-1; TRBD1 matches at 7 bases. CDR1 MDHEN and CDR2 SYDVKM come from the germline V gene. The CDR3 contains 16 residues. The junction had 10 bases not matched to a gene; V was cut back by 1 base and J by 7 bases. This CDR3 is CASSLSGTVLRNEQFF. DNA of the CDR3: TGTGCCAGCAGTTTATCGGGGACAGTGTTGAGGAATGAGCAGTTCTTC.

The gene calls are TRBV9 and TRBJ1-6; TRBD1 aligns across 8 bases. The CDR3 length is 15 residues. The J segment lost 9 bases and the V segment lost 3 bases, leaving 8 bases of the junction unmatched. Germline CDR1 reads SGDLS; CDR2 reads YYNGEE. As DNA, the CDR3 is TGTGCCAGCAGCGACCGGGACAGGCAAGGTTCACCCCTCCACTTT. It is translated as CASSDRDRQGSPLHF.

The V and J genes are TRBV7-2 and TRBJ2-3; D not certain. The CDR3 length is 13 residues. The V end lost 5 bases, the J end lost 2 bases, and 8 bases lay between the germline ends. In germline, CDR1 is SGHTA, CDR2 FQGNSA. CDR3 in amino acids: CASSGQVTDTQYF. In DNA form, the CDR3 reads TGTGCCAGCAGCGGTCAAGTCACAGATACGCAGTATTTT.

The genes are TRBV6-1 and TRBJ1-5, with D uncertain. The CDR3 runs 14 residues. Trimming pared 5 bases from V and 7 bases from J, leaving 15 bases between. Per the germline V gene, CDR1 is MNHNS and CDR2 is SASEGT. The CDR3 region has the DNA TGTGCCAGCAGTTCAGGATCGGGAGGCCAGCCCCAGCATTTT. Protein sequence: CASSSGSGGQPQHF.

The chain couples TRBV7-2 to TRBJ2-1; maybe TRBD2 (5 bases). CDR1 is SGHTA, CDR2 FQGNSA, per germline. This CDR3 has 17 amino acids. The V gene lost 1 base and the J gene lost 0 bases, with 13 bases spanning the gap. CDR3 DNA: TGTGCCAGCAGCTTAGTAAGTACGGGGAACTCCTACAATGAGCAGTTCTTC. It specifies CASSLVSTGNSYNEQFF.

This chain joins TRBV20-1 and TRBJ1-1; TRBD1 might be the D (5 bases). V shed 5 bases and J shed 8 bases, with 12 bases lying between them. Germline-derived CDR1 and CDR2 are DFQATT and SNEGSKA (reference sequence). The CDR3 has 11 amino acids. CDR3 amino acids: CSAGRDLEAFF. The CDR3 DNA is TGCAGTGCTGGCCGGGACCTAGAAGCTTTCTTT.

The V call is TRBV7-2, the J call TRBJ1-6; TRBD1 is a possible D gene (6 bases). The CDR3 totals 14 residues. Germline CDR1 SGHTA, CDR2 FQGNSA. V was trimmed by 2 bases and J by 13 bases, leaving 15 bases between them. CDR3 residues: CASSLSRQDGPLHF. In DNA form, the CDR3 reads TGTGCCAGCAGCTTAAGCCGACAGGACGGCCCCCTCCACTTT.

The J gene is TRBJ2-7, the V gene TRBV5-1, with a possible D match to TRBD1 (6 bases). CDR3 length: 15 amino acids. V was trimmed by 4 bases and J by 0 bases, leaving 14 bases between them. Germline CDR1 SGHRS, CDR2 YFSETQ. The CDR3 DNA reads TGCGCCAGCAGCGGGGGCACCGCCTTCTCCTACGAGCAGTACTTC. Amino acid sequence: CASSGGTAFSYEQYF.